One and the same sample provided the 30 T cell receptor beta chains below, sequenced in a study of CD8 T cells in ankylosing spondylitis. TCRdb passed the 5' RACE reads through MiXCR, listing each CDR3 protein once. The sample carries 35,000 to 50,000 distinct CDR3 sequences, approximately 10% recorded once. Sequencing input: blood, either unsorted or a sorted T cell fraction (not recorded which). These receptors all stem from a male donor with ankylosing spondylitis or in good health (not recorded which).

This clonotype was observed a handful of times. This CDR3 is CASSSATGAGNTIYF. The CDR3 DNA follows: TGTGCCAGCAGCTCAGCGACAGGGGCAGGAAACACCATATATTTT. The V and J genes are TRBV7-2 and TRBJ1-3; TRBD1 matches at 8 bases. V shed 4 bases and J 4 bases; nucleotides not matched to a gene: 6. CDR1 and CDR2 from the germline V gene are SGHTA and FQGNSA. This CDR3 contains 15 residues.

The table lists this clonotype with a few counts. This chain joins TRBV5-1 and TRBJ2-5, with 9 bases identical to TRBD1. The CDR3 runs to 16 residues. Germline CDR1 and CDR2: SGHRS and YFSETQ. The J segment lost 4 bases and the V segment lost 3 bases, leaving 10 bases of the junction unmatched. The CDR3 spells CASSSSQGALGETQYF. CDR3 coding DNA: TGCGCCAGCAGCTCGTCACAGGGGGCGTTAGGAGAGACCCAGTACTTC.

This clonotype has a count of ten or more. V and J are TRBV20-1 and TRBJ2-5; D not certain. The CDR3 contains 12 residues. V lost 4 bases to trimming and J lost 5 bases, with 11 bases between them. Germline CDR1 is DFQATT and CDR2 is SNEGSKA (reference sequence). CDR3 region: CSATEVRETQYF. Written as DNA, the CDR3 is TGCAGTGCTACCGAAGTAAGGGAGACCCAGTACTTC.

The J gene is TRBJ2-2, the V gene TRBV12-3 or TRBV12-4; D is possibly TRBD2 (6 bases). The CDR3 spans 14 residues. With 8 bases removed from V and 6 bases from J, the gap between germline ends came to 16 bases. The CDR3 protein is CASWLGGWAGELFF. Written as DNA, the CDR3 is TGTGCCAGCTGGCTCGGGGGTTGGGCCGGGGAGCTGTTTTTT.

This clonotype was seen only a few times. This chain joins TRBV9 and TRBJ2-1; 8 bases agree with TRBD1. CDR1 is SGDLS, CDR2 YYNGEE, per germline. The CDR3 contains 14 residues. The trim removed 6 bases at V and 6 bases at J, leaving 8 bases unmatched. For the CDR3, the DNA is TGTGCCAGCAAGGGACAGGACGGTCCCAATGAGCAGTTCTTC. It yields the protein CASKGQDGPNEQFF.

The sample holds many counts of this clonotype. The rearrangement uses TRBV5-1 and TRBJ2-5, with 8 bases lining up with TRBD1. The ends lost 4 bases at V and 1 base at J; junction bases unmatched: 3. CDR3 length equals 14 residues. The germline V gene encodes CDR1 SGHRS and CDR2 YFSETQ. CDR3 protein: CASSRQGSQETQYF. DNA for the CDR3: TGCGCCAGCAGCCGACAGGGGTCCCAAGAGACCCAGTACTTC.

On this clonotype: A much larger clone differs from this one at a single base, so this may be a read error. The chain combines TRBV12-3 or TRBV12-4 with TRBJ1-2; maybe TRBD1 (5 bases). The CDR3 sequence is 11 residues long. The DNA of the CDR3 is TGTGCCAACAGTCCCGGGGGTGGCTACACCTTC. Protein product: CANSPGGGYTF.

This clonotype was observed at least ten times. The rearrangement uses TRBV5-6 and TRBJ2-3, with 7 bases fitting TRBD1. V lost 1 base and J lost 2; bases outside the gene matches: 7. Germline assignment: CDR1 SGHDT and CDR2 YYEEEE. The CDR3 has 16 amino acids. CDR3 sequence reads: CASSLRGRGPTDTQYF. The CDR3 coding sequence is TGTGCCAGCAGCTTGAGGGGGCGCGGTCCCACAGATACGCAGTATTTT. Complete variable domain (other parts from reference TRBV5-6 and TRBJ2-3): DAGVTQSPTHLIKTRGQQVTLRCSPKSGHDTVSWYQQALGQGPQFIFQYYEEEERQRGNFPDRFSGHQFPNYSSELNVNALLLGDSALYLCASSLRGRGPTDTQYFGPGTRLTVL.

This clonotype was detected only a few times. This chain links TRBV2 with TRBJ2-5; tentative D call: TRBD1 (6 bases). V was cut by 7 bases and J by 5 bases, with 20 bases left in between. This CDR3 spans 15 amino acids. CDR1 and CDR2 (germline): SNHLY, FYNNEI. CDR3 bases: TGTGCCAGCAATGATAATACAGGGTTAGTGGAGACCCAGTACTTC. It is translated as CASNDNTGLVETQYF.

This clonotype was seen a handful of times. V is TRBV28 and J is TRBJ2-7; maybe TRBD2 (7 bases). V lost 2 bases to trimming and J lost 3 bases, with 14 bases between them. Germline V gene sequence: CDR1 MDHEN, CDR2 SYDVKM. This CDR3 has 15 residues. The CDR3, as DNA: TGTGCCAGCAGTTTAGGGGGGGCGCCTCTCTACGAGCAGTACTTC. It specifies CASSLGGAPLYEQYF.

Many counts were recorded for this clonotype. V usage is TRBV20-1 and J usage is TRBJ2-3; D is uncertain. V was pared by 1 base and J by 6 bases, with 11 bases between. Germline V gene lookup returns CDR1 DFQATT and CDR2 SNEGSKA (reference sequence). The CDR3 runs 13 residues. In nucleotides, the CDR3 is TGCAGTGCTAGAGCCCCTGTGGCTGATACGCAGTATTTT. Translated: CSARAPVADTQYF.

This clonotype was counted between two and nine times. The chain combines TRBV7-8 with TRBJ1-6, with D unresolved. CDR1 is SGHVS, CDR2 FQNEAQ, per germline. The CDR3 is 14 residues long. V was shortened by 1 base and J by 5 bases, with 6 bases between the two germline ends. CDR3 nucleotide sequence: TGTGCCAGCAGCTTAGAGGGAGATAATTCACCCCTCCACTTT. Encoded protein: CASSLEGDNSPLHF.

This clonotype has at least ten counts. V usage is TRBV7-9 and J usage is TRBJ2-7; a weak D match, TRBD1 (6 bases). Germline V gene sequence: CDR1 SEHNR, CDR2 FQNEAQ (reference sequence). The V end lost 0 bases, the J end lost 0 bases, and 12 bases lay between the germline ends. The length of the CDR3 is 16 residues. CDR3 nucleotide sequence: TGTGCCAGCAGCTTAGCCCGGACAGCAAGCTCCTACGAGCAGTACTTC. Protein sequence: CASSLARTASSYEQYF.

This clonotype was detected ten times or more. The rearrangement uses TRBV12-3 or TRBV12-4 and TRBJ1-2; D might be TRBD1 (5 bases). Trimming left V 5 bases short and J 4 bases short, with 14 bases between. The CDR3 spans 14 residues. The DNA of the CDR3 is TGTGCCAGCAGTCCAGAATGGGGCACCTATGGCTACACCTTC. It encodes CASSPEWGTYGYTF.

This clonotype has just a few counts. The V and J genes are TRBV7-7 and TRBJ2-3, with D unresolved. The germline V gene has CDR1 SSHAT and CDR2 FNYEAQ (reference sequence). The ends were cut back, 5 bases at V and 4 bases at J, with 13 bases in the middle. This CDR3 spans 14 amino acids. The CDR3 coding sequence is TGTGCCAGCAGCCAGACTCATTTGGCAGATACGCAGTATTTT. Translated, it gives CASSQTHLADTQYF.

This clonotype was seen many times. The chain has TRBV29-1 and TRBJ2-1, with D hard to call. V lost 6 bases to trimming and J lost 6 bases, with 6 bases between them. CDR1 SQVTM and CDR2 ANQGSEA come from the germline V gene. CDR3 length: 10 amino acids. As DNA, the CDR3 is TGCAGCGTCGCTCCCAATGAGCAGTTCTTC. Translated: CSVAPNEQFF.

This clonotype showed up just a few times. This rearrangement joins TRBV24-1 to TRBJ2-7; a possible D gene is TRBD2 (6 bases). CDR1 KGHDR and CDR2 SFDVKD come from the germline V gene. The CDR3 spans 13 residues. V lost 9 bases to trimming and J lost 5 bases, with 16 bases between them. Here the CDR3 DNA reads TGTGCCACCGGGGATGGGGGGATCGACGAGCAGTACTTC. This gives the protein CATGDGGIDEQYF.

This clonotype was found a few times. The chain uses TRBV2 and TRBJ2-1; the match to TRBD2 covers 9 bases. V shed 8 bases, J shed 5 bases, and the junction held 1 base outside the gene matches. The CDR3 consists of 12 residues. Germline CDR1 reads SNHLY; CDR2 reads FYNNEI. CDR3 nucleotide sequence: TGTGCCAGCCGACTAGCGGACAATGAGCAGTTCTTC. Translated: CASRLADNEQFF.

This clonotype showed up many times. V is TRBV5-1 and J is TRBJ1-5; perhaps TRBD1 as D (5 bases). Germline V gene sequence: CDR1 SGHRS, CDR2 YFSETQ. Trimming cost V 0 bases and J 6 bases, with 10 bases left between them. The CDR3 is 14 amino acids. The CDR3 nucleotides are TGCGCCAGCAGCTTGGGTTCAGGGAGTCAGCCCCAGCATTTT. Its translation: CASSLGSGSQPQHF.

The V call is TRBV7-2, the J call TRBJ1-6; D may be TRBD1 (5 bases). CDR1 SGHTA and CDR2 FQGNSA come from the germline V gene. Trimming left V 2 bases short and J 10 bases short, with 12 bases between. The CDR3 sequence is 14 residues long. The CDR3 is CASSLQGEGSPLHF. The DNA for the CDR3 is TGTGCCAGCAGCTTACAGGGAGAAGGGTCACCCCTCCACTTT.

This clonotype was counted many times. The chain joins TRBV5-1 to TRBJ1-3; 11 positions match TRBD1. The CDR3 extends over 16 amino acids. The germline CDR1 and CDR2 sequences are SGHRS and YFSETQ. V trimming: 2 bases; J trimming: 5 bases; junction bases outside the gene matches: 6. The CDR3 region is CASSFTGTGGRNTIYF. CDR3 DNA sequence: TGCGCCAGCAGCTTCACCGGGACAGGGGGAAGAAACACCATATATTTT.

The sample holds many counts of this clonotype. The chain is built from TRBV29-1 and TRBJ1-2; the match to TRBD1 covers 8 bases. This CDR3 is 12 amino acids long. Germline values: CDR1 SQVTM, CDR2 ANQGSEA. V dropped 2 bases and J dropped 4; count of bases not matched to a gene: 0. The CDR3 DNA is TGCAGCGTTGAACAGGGGGCCTATGGCTACACCTTC. Translation: CSVEQGAYGYTF.

The chain combines TRBV7-2 with TRBJ2-5; 11 bases are shared with TRBD2. The CDR3 covers 15 residues. The germline CDR1 and CDR2 sequences are SGHTA and FQGNSA. J was trimmed by 3 bases and V by 4 bases; bases with no gene match: 4. The CDR3 DNA follows: TGTGCCAGCAGCTCTCAGACTAGCGGGAAAGAGACCCAGTACTTC. It encodes CASSSQTSGKETQYF.

This clonotype occurred many times. The chain has TRBV20-1 and TRBJ2-3; 13 bases fit TRBD2. From germline, CDR1 is DFQATT and CDR2 SNEGSKA (reference sequence). The CDR3 length is 14 residues. The junction had 2 bases not matched to a gene; V was cut back by 3 bases and J by 5 bases. As DNA, the CDR3 is TGCAGTGCTAGTAGACTAGCGGGGGGAGATACGCAGTATTTT. Protein product: CSASRLAGGDTQYF.

This clonotype has a count of ten or more. The rearrangement links TRBV6-5 to TRBJ1-5; TRBD1 matches 8 bases. This CDR3 has 16 amino acids. Germline values: CDR1 MNHEY, CDR2 SVGAGI. V shed 4 bases and J 2 bases; nucleotides not matched to a gene: 7. The CDR3 sequence is CASSSSQGARNQPQHF. The CDR3 bases are TGTGCCAGCAGTTCATCGCAGGGGGCTCGCAATCAGCCCCAGCATTTT.

There are many counts of this clonotype. Here the CDR3 DNA reads TGCAGCGTCGCGAGAATAAGGACAGGGCCGAACACCGGGGAGCTGTTTTTT. It codes for CSVARIRTGPNTGELFF. The chain couples TRBV29-1 to TRBJ2-2, with 8 bases identical to TRBD1. Germline V gene sequence: CDR1 SQVTM, CDR2 ANQGSEA. Trimming at V came to 6 bases and at J to 0 bases, leaving 12 bases not matched to a gene. The CDR3 has 17 residues.

This clonotype was recorded many times. The CDR3 coding sequence is TGCAGCGTTGAAGGCCAGGGTCGAGGCACCGGGGAGCTGTTTTTT. Translated: CSVEGQGRGTGELFF. The chain employs TRBV29-1 and TRBJ2-2, with D possibly being TRBD1 (5 bases). The germline V and J ends were trimmed by 1 base and 4 bases, with 13 bases remaining between them. The CDR3 totals 15 residues. Germline CDR1 SQVTM, CDR2 ANQGSEA.

Comments on this clonotype: Being one base from a much bigger clone, this may be a read error. J is TRBJ1-1 and V is TRBV6-6; TRBD1 matches 7 bases. CDR1 MNHNY and CDR2 SVGAGI come from the germline V gene (reference sequence). The CDR3 covers 13 residues. In DNA form, the CDR3 reads TGTGTCAGCAGACAGGGTATGAACACTGAAGCTTTCTTT. It encodes CVSRQGMNTEAFF.

The V and J genes are TRBV6-2 or TRBV6-3 and TRBJ1-2, with D maybe TRBD1 (6 bases). Trimming took 6 bases from V and 4 from J, leaving 9 bases between them. This CDR3 comprises 12 residues. Germline V gene sequence: CDR1 MNHEY, CDR2 SVGEGT. This chain's CDR3 is CASRPRGYGYTF. DNA for the CDR3: TGTGCCAGCAGACCCAGGGGCTATGGCTACACCTTC.

This clonotype was seen ten or more times. The J gene is TRBJ2-7, the V gene TRBV28; D ambiguous. The CDR3 has 14 residues. Trimming removed 1 base at V and 4 bases at J, with 11 bases between. From germline, CDR1 is MDHEN and CDR2 SYDVKM. CDR3 in amino acids: CASSLFGQAYEQYF. The CDR3 nucleotides are TGTGCCAGCAGTTTATTTGGTCAAGCTTACGAGCAGTACTTC.